The 17 T cell receptor beta chains listed next were all sequenced from one sample in a study of identical twins. TCRdb re-called the 5' RACE reads with MiXCR, one entry per CDR3 protein. The repertoire consists of approximately 220,000 distinct CDR3 sequences, with roughly a tenth occurring once and the leading ten covering over 4.5%. The sample comprised memory (CD45RO+) T cells sorted from blood. These receptors came from a woman under 30 in good health.

This clonotype is labeled as medium-sized. The chain links TRBV12-3 or TRBV12-4 to TRBJ2-3; D is undetermined. The germline V and J ends were trimmed by 2 bases and 2 bases, with 2 bases remaining between them. This CDR3 region has 12 residues. CDR3 amino acids: CASSLNTDTQYF. The CDR3 DNA is TGTGCCAGCAGTTTAAACACAGATACGCAGTATTTT.

This clonotype was counted many times. This chain joins TRBV12-3 or TRBV12-4 and TRBJ2-2; unclear D gene. This CDR3 is 12 amino acids long. V was clipped by 3 bases and J by 2 bases, with 1 base between them. The chain's CDR3 is CASSFNTGELFF. DNA of the CDR3: TGTGCCAGCAGTTTTAACACCGGGGAGCTGTTTTTT.

This clonotype was counted at least ten times. The V gene is TRBV12-3 or TRBV12-4, the J gene TRBJ2-2, with D hard to call. Trimming took 3 bases from V and 9 from J, leaving 5 bases between them. The CDR3 is 11 residues long. This chain's CDR3 is CASSFRWELFF. Here the CDR3 DNA reads TGTGCCAGCAGTTTCCGGTGGGAGCTGTTTTTT.

This rearrangement joins TRBV11-3 to TRBJ1-1; D unresolved. V shed 3 bases and J shed 10 bases, with 15 bases lying between them. Germline assignment: CDR1 SGHNT and CDR2 YENEEA. The CDR3 is 13 residues long. The chain's CDR3 is CASSFGQTAGAFF. CDR3 sequence (DNA): TGTGCCAGCAGCTTCGGCCAAACGGCGGGAGCTTTCTTT.

This clonotype has only a few counts. The rearrangement joins TRBV11-2 to TRBJ2-5, with D uncertain. V shed 1 base and J shed 4 bases, with 10 bases lying between them. The V gene's germline CDR1 is SGHAT and CDR2 FQNNGV. The CDR3 totals 14 residues. The CDR3 protein is CASSLGNRLETQYF. CDR3 nucleotide sequence: TGTGCCAGCAGCTTAGGGAACCGGTTAGAGACCCAGTACTTC.

This clonotype has a handful of counts. The chain uses TRBV5-6 and TRBJ1-1; the D gene is possibly TRBD1 (5 bases). Germline lookup yields CDR1 SGHDT and CDR2 YYEEEE. Trimming took off 5 bases at V and 1 base at J, with 21 bases between the two ends. The CDR3 has 17 amino acids. CDR3 sequence reads: CASRTWGHLPGNTEAFF. In DNA form, the CDR3 reads TGTGCCAGCAGAACTTGGGGCCACTTGCCGGGGAACACTGAAGCTTTCTTT.

This clonotype turned up a few times. For the CDR3, the DNA is TGCAGCGTTGAAGCTGTTACAGGGGGTCGAACTGAAGCTTTCTTT. Its protein is CSVEAVTGGRTEAFF. The J gene is TRBJ1-1, the V gene TRBV29-1; 8 bases are shared with TRBD1. There are 15 residues in the CDR3. Germline-derived CDR1 and CDR2 are SQVTM and ANQGSEA. V lost 1 base, J lost 5 bases, and 9 bases stayed unmatched.

The V gene is TRBV25-1, the J gene TRBJ2-2, with 7 bases fitting TRBD2. Germline V gene data show CDR1 as MGHDK and CDR2 as SYGVNS. The CDR3 is 14 amino acids. The V gene end was trimmed by 9 bases and the J gene end by 8 bases; junction bases not matched to a gene: 12. The CDR3 region is CASSGPGGGGELFF. In DNA form, the CDR3 reads TGTGCCAGTTCCGGACCGGGAGGTGGGGGGGAGCTGTTTTTT.

This clonotype was counted a few times. The chain is built from TRBV29-1 and TRBJ2-1, with a weak D call TRBD1 (6 bases). V gave up 6 bases and J gave up 8 bases, with 26 bases separating them. The CDR3 loop spans 16 amino acids. CDR1 is SQVTM and CDR2 is ANQGSEA in the germline V gene. The CDR3 sequence is CSVATSLATSGDEQFF. The CDR3 nucleotides are TGCAGCGTAGCCACATCACTGGCAACCTCAGGGGATGAGCAGTTCTTC.

This chain connects TRBV5-1 to TRBJ2-1; no reliable D call. The V gene lost 4 bases and the J gene lost 10 bases, with 15 bases spanning the gap. The CDR3 covers 13 residues. Germline loops: CDR1 SGHRS, CDR2 YFSETQ. DNA for the CDR3: TGCGCCAGCAGCGGAACAGTTGAAGGCGAGCAGTTCTTC. Translation: CASSGTVEGEQFF.

V usage is TRBV7-3 and J usage is TRBJ2-1; D uncertain. Germline V gene sequence: CDR1 SGHTA, CDR2 FQGTGA. The CDR3 length is 12 residues. With 0 bases removed from V and 10 bases from J, the gap between germline ends came to 7 bases. The CDR3 is CASSLTFSEQFF. The CDR3 region has the DNA TGTGCCAGCAGCTTAACGTTTTCCGAGCAGTTCTTC. Complete variable domain (other parts from reference TRBV7-3 and TRBJ2-1): GAGVSQTPSNKVTEKGKYVELRCDPISGHTALYWYRQSLGQGPEFLIYFQGTGAADDSGLPNDRFFAVRPEGSVSTLKIQRTERGDSAVYLCASSLTFSEQFFGPGTRLTVL.

This clonotype was seen at least ten times. The chain joins TRBV28 to TRBJ2-2; no reliable D call. Per germline, CDR1 MDHEN and CDR2 SYDVKM. V was shortened by 2 bases and J by 2 bases, with 12 bases between the two germline ends. The CDR3 extends over 16 amino acids. The CDR3 region is CASSLKAGLNTGELFF. The DNA for the CDR3 is TGTGCCAGCAGTTTAAAGGCAGGCTTAAACACCGGGGAGCTGTTTTTT.

This clonotype was picked up a small number of times. The CDR3 loop reads CASSLAGTDSGNTIYF. The CDR3 region has the DNA TGCGCCAGCAGCTTGGCTGGTACGGACTCTGGAAACACCATATATTTT. The V gene is TRBV5-1, the J gene TRBJ1-3; D gene unclear. The germline gives CDR1 SGHRS, CDR2 YFSETQ. This CDR3 is 16 amino acids long. The V end was cut by 0 bases, the J end by 0 bases, with 10 bases between.

This clonotype has a handful of counts. The V gene is TRBV5-1, the J gene TRBJ2-5; TRBD2 matches 12 bases. The J segment lost 3 bases and the V segment lost 5 bases, leaving 8 bases of the junction unmatched. The CDR3 contains 16 residues. CDR1 and CDR2 from the germline V gene are SGHRS and YFSETQ. CDR3 in DNA: TGCGCCAGCAGTTGGGCGACTAGCGGGGGAAAAGAGACCCAGTACTTC. It specifies CASSWATSGGKETQYF.

This clonotype turned up a few times. The chain joins TRBV4-3 to TRBJ2-7; TRBD1 or TRBD2 may be the D gene (6 bases each). The CDR3 spans 15 residues. The germline V gene encodes CDR1 LGHNA and CDR2 YSLEER. The V and J ends lost 4 bases and 4 bases respectively, with 17 bases between them. The CDR3 sequence is CASSPPGARIYEQYF. CDR3 nucleotide sequence: TGCGCCAGCAGCCCTCCGGGGGCGAGGATTTACGAGCAGTACTTC.

The DNA of the CDR3 is TGTGCCAGCGGCCCTGGGCCAGGTCAGCCCCAGCATTTT. Amino acids: CASGPGPGQPQHF. The V gene is TRBV13, the J gene TRBJ1-5; no clear D gene. Trimming stripped 8 bases from V and 6 bases from J, with 14 bases between. The germline V gene has CDR1 PRHDT and CDR2 FYEKMQ (reference sequence). The CDR3 spans 13 residues.

This clonotype was seen at least ten times. CDR3 residues: CASTRRDASYNEQFF. The CDR3 DNA reads as TGTGCCAGCACCCGCAGGGACGCCTCCTACAATGAGCAGTTCTTC. The rearrangement links TRBV3-1 to TRBJ2-1; the D call may be TRBD1 or TRBD2 (5 bases each). V was shortened by 7 bases and J by 0 bases, with 13 bases between the two germline ends. Germline CDR1 is LGHDT and CDR2 is YNNKEL (reference sequence). CDR3 length: 15 amino acids.